These 6 T cell receptor beta chains were sequenced from one sample in a study of T cell repertoires in cytomegalovirus infection. Each CDR3 protein gets one entry after TCRdb re-called the reads with MiXCR. The profile covers a few hundred thousand distinct CDR3 sequences, with 15% to 20% appearing a single time and roughly half taken by the ten largest. Sequenced sample: CD8+ T cells from PBMCs. All receptors come from a human donor in good health (CMV status not recorded). Some clones in this sample may be carry-over from other donors' samples.

This clonotype was seen repeatedly, ten times or more. The rearrangement uses TRBV7-9 and TRBJ1-4; TRBD1 might be the D (6 bases). V was clipped by 3 bases and J by 2 bases, with 16 bases between them. CDR1 is SEHNR, CDR2 FQNEAQ, per germline (reference sequence). This CDR3 spans 17 amino acids. The CDR3 DNA follows: TGTGCCAGCAGCTTTACCAGGGGCGACTCGACTAATGAAAAACTGTTTTTT. Translated: CASSFTRGDSTNEKLFF.

This clonotype was observed many times. This chain joins TRBV7-6 and TRBJ1-2; 8 bases agree with TRBD1. CDR3 size: 13 residues. Per germline, CDR1 SGHVS and CDR2 FNYEAQ. V lost 4 bases, J lost 6 bases, and 4 bases stayed unmatched. Written as DNA, the CDR3 is TGTGCCAGCAGCTCGACAGGGGCCGATGGCTACACCTTC. Its protein product is CASSSTGADGYTF.

This clonotype has a handful of counts. The rearrangement links TRBV28 to TRBJ1-1, with D possibly being TRBD1 (5 bases). The CDR3 is 14 amino acids. Trimming took off 1 base at V and 4 bases at J, with 10 bases between the two ends. Germline lookup yields CDR1 MDHEN and CDR2 SYDVKM. The chain's CDR3 is CASSLYGTPTEAFF. CDR3 coding DNA: TGTGCCAGCAGTTTATACGGGACTCCCACTGAAGCTTTCTTT.

This clonotype was counted many times. This chain connects TRBV11-2 to TRBJ1-1; D may be TRBD1 (6 bases). The germline V and J ends were trimmed by 2 bases and 3 bases, with 13 bases remaining between them. This CDR3 is 15 amino acids long. The germline CDR1 and CDR2 sequences are SGHAT and FQNNGV. CDR3 sequence (DNA): TGTGCCAGCAGCTTAAGGGGGAATGGAGACACTGAAGCTTTCTTT. Translated: CASSLRGNGDTEAFF.

The sample holds a few counts of this clonotype. V usage is TRBV6-5 and J usage is TRBJ1-2, with D possibly being TRBD1 (5 bases). V lost 6 bases and J 6 bases, leaving 17 bases between the germline ends. CDR3 size: 14 residues. Germline V gene data show CDR1 as MNHEY and CDR2 as SVGAGI. In nucleotides, the CDR3 is TGTGCCAGCAGCGGGGCCCCGGCCTGGGATGGCTACACCTTC. This gives the protein CASSGAPAWDGYTF.

This clonotype was observed at least ten times. This chain connects TRBV7-6 to TRBJ2-2; no clear D gene. Germline CDR1 is SGHVS and CDR2 is FNYEAQ. The CDR3 has 14 residues. V dropped 5 bases and J dropped 0 bases, with 7 bases sitting between them. The CDR3 DNA sequence: TGTGCCAGCAGCCGGTCCTCGAACACCGGGGAGCTGTTTTTT. Amino acid sequence: CASSRSSNTGELFF.